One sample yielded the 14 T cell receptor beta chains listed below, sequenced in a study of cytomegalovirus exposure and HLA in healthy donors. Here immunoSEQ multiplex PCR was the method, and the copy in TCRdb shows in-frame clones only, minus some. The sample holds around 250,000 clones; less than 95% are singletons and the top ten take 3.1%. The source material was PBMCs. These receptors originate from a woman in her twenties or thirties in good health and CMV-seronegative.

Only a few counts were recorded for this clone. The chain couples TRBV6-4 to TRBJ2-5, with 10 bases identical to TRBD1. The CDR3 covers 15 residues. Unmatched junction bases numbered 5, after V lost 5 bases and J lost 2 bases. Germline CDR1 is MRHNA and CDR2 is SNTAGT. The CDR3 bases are TGTGCCAGCAGTTTGACAGGGGGCTCGCAAGAGACCCAGTACTTC. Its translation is CASSLTGGSQETQYF.

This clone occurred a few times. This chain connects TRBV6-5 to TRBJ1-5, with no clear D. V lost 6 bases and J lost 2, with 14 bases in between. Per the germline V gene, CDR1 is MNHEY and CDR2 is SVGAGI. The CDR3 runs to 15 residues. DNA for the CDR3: TGTGCCAGCAGCATTGGGCAGTTCGGCAATCAGCCCCAGCATTTT. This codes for CASSIGQFGNQPQHF.

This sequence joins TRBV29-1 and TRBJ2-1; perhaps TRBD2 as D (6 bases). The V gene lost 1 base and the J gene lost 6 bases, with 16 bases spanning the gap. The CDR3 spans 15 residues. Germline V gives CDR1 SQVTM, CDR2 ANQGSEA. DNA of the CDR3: TGCAGCGTTGAAGGTCAACCTGCGGGATCCAATGAGCAGTTCTTC. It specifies CSVEGQPAGSNEQFF.

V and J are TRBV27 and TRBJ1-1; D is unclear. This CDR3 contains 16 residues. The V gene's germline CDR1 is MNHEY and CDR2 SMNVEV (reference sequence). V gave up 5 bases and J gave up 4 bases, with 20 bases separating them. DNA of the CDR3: TGTGCCAGCAGTCCCCCCTCACGGTTGAGCGGCACTGAAGCTTTCTTT. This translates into CASSPPSRLSGTEAFF.

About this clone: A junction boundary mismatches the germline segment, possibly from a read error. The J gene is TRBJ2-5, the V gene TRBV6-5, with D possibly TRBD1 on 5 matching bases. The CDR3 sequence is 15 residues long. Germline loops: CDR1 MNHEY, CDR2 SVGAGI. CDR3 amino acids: CASSFTPGKQETQNF. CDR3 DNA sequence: TGTGCCAGCAGTTTTACCCCAGGGAAACAAGAGACCCAGAACTTC.

Here the CDR3 DNA reads TGTGCCAGCAGTGACCGGCTAGCGGGAGGGCTGGGGGAGACCCAGTACTTC. It codes for CASSDRLAGGLGETQYF. The gene calls are TRBV6-1 and TRBJ2-5, with 12 bases matching TRBD2. CDR3 size: 17 residues. Per the germline V gene, CDR1 is MNHNS and CDR2 is SASEGT. V shed 3 bases, J shed 5 bases, and the junction held 10 bases outside the gene matches.

Here the CDR3 reads CASSLGRANEQYF. The CDR3 DNA reads as TGTGCCAGCAGCTTGGGCAGGGCGAACGAGCAGTACTTC. V gene TRBV5-6 combines with J gene TRBJ2-7, with D tentatively TRBD1 (5 bases). The CDR3 is made up of 13 amino acids. Between the trimmed V and J ends, which lost 0 bases and 5 bases, there was a span of 9 bases. The germline V gene has CDR1 SGHDT and CDR2 YYEEEE.

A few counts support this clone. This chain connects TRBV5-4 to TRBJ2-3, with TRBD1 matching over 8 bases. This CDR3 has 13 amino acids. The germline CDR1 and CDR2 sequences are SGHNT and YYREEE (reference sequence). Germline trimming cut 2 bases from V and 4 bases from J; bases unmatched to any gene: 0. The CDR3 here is CASSLQGADTQYF. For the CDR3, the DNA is TGTGCCAGCAGCTTACAGGGGGCAGATACGCAGTATTTT. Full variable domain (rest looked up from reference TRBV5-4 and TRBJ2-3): ETGVTQSPTHLIKTRGQQVTLRCSSQSGHNTVSWYQQALGQGPQFIFQYYREEENGRGNFPPRFSGLQFPNYSSELNVNALELDDSALYLCASSLQGADTQYFGPGTRLTVL.

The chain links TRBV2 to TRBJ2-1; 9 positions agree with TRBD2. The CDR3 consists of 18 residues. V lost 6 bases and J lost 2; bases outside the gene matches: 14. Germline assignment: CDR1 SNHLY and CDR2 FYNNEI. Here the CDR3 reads CASRAGTAIAGAYNEQFF. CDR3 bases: TGTGCCAGCAGAGCCGGGACAGCCATAGCGGGAGCCTACAATGAGCAGTTCTTC.

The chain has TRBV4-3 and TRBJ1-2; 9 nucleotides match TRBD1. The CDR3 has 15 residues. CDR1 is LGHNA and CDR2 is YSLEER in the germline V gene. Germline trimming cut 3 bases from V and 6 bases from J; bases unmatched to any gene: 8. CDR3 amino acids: CASSQRQGGVDGYTF. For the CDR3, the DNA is TGCGCCAGCAGCCAGAGACAGGGGGGGGTCGATGGCTACACCTTC.

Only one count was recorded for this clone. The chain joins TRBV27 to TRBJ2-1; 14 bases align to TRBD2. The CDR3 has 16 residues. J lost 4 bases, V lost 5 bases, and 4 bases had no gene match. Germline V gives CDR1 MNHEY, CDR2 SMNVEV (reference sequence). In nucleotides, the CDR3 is TGTGCCAGCAGTGAGGGACTAGCGGGAGTTTACAATGAGCAGTTCTTC. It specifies CASSEGLAGVYNEQFF.

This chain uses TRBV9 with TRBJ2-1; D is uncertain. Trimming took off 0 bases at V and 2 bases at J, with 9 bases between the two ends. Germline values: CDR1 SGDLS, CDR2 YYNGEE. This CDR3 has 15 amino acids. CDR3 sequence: CASSVGTATYNEQFF. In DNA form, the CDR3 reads TGTGCCAGCAGCGTAGGGACGGCCACCTACAATGAGCAGTTCTTC.

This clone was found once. CDR3 bases: TGCGCCAGCAGACGACAGGGCTCTTCCTACGAGCAGTACTTC. It specifies CASRRQGSSYEQYF. This chain connects TRBV5-1 to TRBJ2-7; 7 nucleotides agree with TRBD1. The CDR3 extends over 14 amino acids. V gave up 5 bases and J gave up 1 base; unmatched junction bases: 6. Germline CDR1 reads SGHRS; CDR2 reads YFSETQ.

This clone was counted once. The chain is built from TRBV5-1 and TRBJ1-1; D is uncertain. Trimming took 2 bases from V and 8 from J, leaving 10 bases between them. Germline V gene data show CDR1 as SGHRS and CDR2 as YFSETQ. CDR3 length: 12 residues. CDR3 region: CASSLNRDEAFF. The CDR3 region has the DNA TGCGCCAGCAGCTTAAACAGAGACGAAGCTTTCTTT.